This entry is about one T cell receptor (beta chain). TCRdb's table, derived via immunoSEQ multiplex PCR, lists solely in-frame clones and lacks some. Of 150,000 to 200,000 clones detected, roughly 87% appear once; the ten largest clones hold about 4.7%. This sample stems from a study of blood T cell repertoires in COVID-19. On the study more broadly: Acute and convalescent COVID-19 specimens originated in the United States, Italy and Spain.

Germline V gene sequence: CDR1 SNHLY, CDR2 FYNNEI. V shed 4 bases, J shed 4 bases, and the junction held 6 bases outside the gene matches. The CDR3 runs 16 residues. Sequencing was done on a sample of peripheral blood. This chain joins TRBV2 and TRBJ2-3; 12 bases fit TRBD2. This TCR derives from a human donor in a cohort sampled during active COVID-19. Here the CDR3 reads CASSGLAGGPSDTQYF. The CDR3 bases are TGTGCCAGCAGTGGGCTAGCGGGAGGGCCGTCAGATACGCAGTATTTT.